This TCR beta chain was identified during a study of blood T cells in healthy people across ages. Broader study findings: Bulk PBMC profiling left naive and antigen-experienced comparisons inconclusive.

Germline loops: CDR1 MGHDK, CDR2 SYGVNS. This CDR3 has 15 residues. The ends were cut back, 3 bases at V and 2 bases at J, with 13 bases in the middle. This clonotype has only a few counts. Its target is unknown. Using a J-beta primer mix together with a sample-barcoded 5' primer, a second PCR was run for about 6 to 12 cycles. TCRdb reprocessed the 5' RACE reads via MiXCR and lists one record per CDR3 protein. Among around 1,900,000 distinct CDR3 sequences, about 39% were seen once, and the ten largest hold more than 20%. This sequence originates from a human donor in good health. The chain carries TRBV25-1 and TRBJ1-2; D perhaps matches TRBD1 (6 bases). Sequencing input: blood. The CDR3 nucleotides are TGTGCCAGCAGTGACCCTGGGGGCGGCAACTATGGCTACACCTTC. Protein: CASSDPGGGNYGYTF.